These T cell receptor beta chains were read from a single sample in a study of persistence of HIV-infected CD4 T cells. Sequencing was performed with immunoSEQ multiplex PCR; in TCRdb, only in-frame clones are kept and a portion is missing. Of 35,000 to 45,000 clones in the sample, about nine tenths were seen once. Antigens for these TCRs are unknown. The material sequenced was CD4+ T cells sorted from PBMCs after roughly 18-hour stimulation, taken from a patient who received antiretroviral therapy. Receptors were obtained from an adult man with HIV who was CMV-seropositive. Each CDR3 is given with its conserved first and last residue. The D gene is left open where the match is weak. Clone size is shown for a subset of rows, as once, few, many or a class of expanded clone.

v_call,d_call,clone_size,j_call,cdr3_nt,cdr3_aa
TRBV27,TRBD1,NA,TRBJ2-6,TGTGCCAGCAGTCCCTACAGCTCCGCCGGGACAGGGGGCGCCACTGGGGCCAACGTCCTGACTTTC,CASSPYSSAGTGGATGANVLTF
TRBV30,NA,NA,TRBJ1-6,TGTGCCTGGAGTGTACGGGGGACCAATTCACCCCTCCACTTT,CAWSVRGTNSPLHF
TRBV15,TRBD1,NA,TRBJ1-4,TGTGCCACCAGCAGGGACAGGGGTCACAATGAAAAACTGTTTTTT,CATSRDRGHNEKLFF
TRBV19,NA,NA,TRBJ2-1,TGTGCCAGTTCGCGGAAGGGGGATGAGCAGTTCTTC,CASSRKGDEQFF
TRBV12-3/TRBV12-4,NA,few,TRBJ1-1,TGTGCCAGCAGTTTTTCTACTGACACTGAAGCTTTCTTT,CASSFSTDTEAFF
TRBV5-1,TRBD1,NA,TRBJ1-2,TGCGCCAGCAGCTTTAGCCGGACAGGGACCTTCTATGGCTACACCTTC,CASSFSRTGTFYGYTF
TRBV2,TRBD2,NA,TRBJ2-2,TGTGCCAGCAGACTAGCGGGGGGCTCTCGAGGCACCGGGGAGCTGTTTTTT,CASRLAGGSRGTGELFF
TRBV5-1,TRBD1,NA,TRBJ1-2,TGCGCCAGCAGCTCTAGACAGGGAGGAATGGATGGCTACACCTTC,CASSSRQGGMDGYTF
TRBV30,NA,NA,TRBJ2-3,TGTGCCTGGAGTCCCCTTAGGAGAGGCACAGATACGCAGTATTTT,CAWSPLRRGTDTQYF
TRBV7-8,NA,once,TRBJ1-2,TGTGCCAGCAGCTTAGACGGACTTGGCCGGTTCTATGGCTACACCTTC,CASSLDGLGRFYGYTF
TRBV29-1,NA,NA,TRBJ2-1,TGCAGCGCTGATCGGGGCGGCAATGAGCAGTTCTTC,CSADRGGNEQFF
TRBV5-8,NA,NA,TRBJ2-1,TGTGCCAGCAGCTACCTAGGCAATGAGCAGTTCTTC,CASSYLGNEQFF
TRBV19,NA,NA,TRBJ1-1,TGTGCCAGTAGTATAGTGGGGTCGGGGCTTGAGGGCACTGAAGCTTTCTTT,CASSIVGSGLEGTEAFF
TRBV25-1,TRBD1,NA,TRBJ2-3,TGTGCCAGCAGTGGGGGACAGGCAGATACGCAGTATTTT,CASSGGQADTQYF
TRBV2,NA,NA,TRBJ2-2,TGTGCCAGCAGCCCCGGGGGCCGAATGAACACCGGGGAGCTGTTTTTT,CASSPGGRMNTGELFF
TRBV30,TRBD2,NA,TRBJ2-3,TGTGCCTGGAGGGGACTAGCGGGCACAGATACGCAGTATTTT,CAWRGLAGTDTQYF
TRBV7-2,NA,NA,TRBJ2-1,TGTGCCAGCAGCCGGACCCAAAATGAGCAGTTCTTC,CASSRTQNEQFF
TRBV10-3,TRBD2,NA,TRBJ2-3,TGTGCCATTGTAGCGGGAGACAGGCCAGATACGCAGTATTTT,CAIVAGDRPDTQYF
TRBV3-1/TRBV3-2,TRBD1,NA,TRBJ1-4,TGTGCCAGCAGCCAAGACAGGGGGCGGATTAATGAAAAACTGTTTTTT,CASSQDRGRINEKLFF
TRBV30,NA,NA,TRBJ2-3,TGTGCCTGGAGGCTGACTGCTGGCACAGATACGCAGTATTTT,CAWRLTAGTDTQYF
TRBV5-1,TRBD2,NA,TRBJ2-1,TGCGCCAGCAGCTTGGCGTGGACTAGCGATGAGCAGTTCTTC,CASSLAWTSDEQFF
TRBV2,NA,NA,TRBJ1-1,TGTGCCAGCAGTCAACAGCTAAGAACTGAAGCTTTCTTT,CASSQQLRTEAFF
TRBV19,NA,NA,TRBJ1-1,TGTGCCAGTAGTACGACAGTCAACGGGGCTGAAGCTTTCTTT,CASSTTVNGAEAFF
TRBV7-8,TRBD1,NA,TRBJ1-4,TGTGCCAGCAGCCGGGACAGGGGTGAAAAACTGTTTTTT,CASSRDRGEKLFF
TRBV6-5,TRBD2,NA,TRBJ2-5,TGTGCCAGCAGTAAACCGGGACGGCTAGCGGCCCAGTACTTC,CASSKPGRLAAQYF
TRBV27,NA,NA,TRBJ1-2,TGTGCCAGCAGTTTTTGGGGTCTCCCACGTGGAAACTATGGCTACACCTTC,CASSFWGLPRGNYGYTF
TRBV19,NA,NA,TRBJ1-5,TGTGCCAGTACTCCTTCCGGGACCCTTAGCAATCAGCCCCAGCATTTT,CASTPSGTLSNQPQHF
TRBV5-1,NA,NA,TRBJ1-2,TGCGCCAGCAGCTTAGGAGGGTTTGGCTACACCTTC,CASSLGGFGYTF
TRBV20-1,TRBD1,NA,TRBJ2-7,TGCAGTGCTAGTCCCCCACAGGGGTTTGGCTACGAGCAGTACTTC,CSASPPQGFGYEQYF
TRBV6-5,NA,NA,TRBJ1-5,TGTGCCAGCAGTCACTTACAGGGTGGTCAGCCCCAGCATTTT,CASSHLQGGQPQHF
TRBV2,TRBD2,NA,TRBJ2-3,TGTGCCAGCAGCCGGACTAGCGGGAGAAATACGCAGTATTTT,CASSRTSGRNTQYF
TRBV5-1,TRBD1,NA,TRBJ1-1,TGCGCCAGCAGCACAACCCGACAGGGCGGCACTGAAGCTTTCTTT,CASSTTRQGGTEAFF
TRBV3-1/TRBV3-2,NA,NA,TRBJ1-5,TGTGCCAGCAGCTCGGGATCCGCCAATCAGCCCCAGCATTTT,CASSSGSANQPQHF
TRBV3-1/TRBV3-2,TRBD2,NA,TRBJ2-1,TGTGCCAGCAGCCAAATGACTAGCGGGAGGTCCAATGAGCAGTTCTTC,CASSQMTSGRSNEQFF
TRBV5-1,TRBD1,NA,TRBJ1-5,TGCGCCAGCAGCTACTCGGGACAGGATAGCAATCAGCCCCAGCATTTT,CASSYSGQDSNQPQHF
TRBV6-2/TRBV6-3,TRBD2,NA,TRBJ2-1,TGTGCCAGCAGTGGACTAGCGGGGGCCAAGAATGAGCAGTTCTTC,CASSGLAGAKNEQFF
TRBV7-9,TRBD1,NA,TRBJ2-7,TGTGCCAGCAGCTCCGGGACAGCCCTCGAGCAGTACTTC,CASSSGTALEQYF
TRBV6-2/TRBV6-3,TRBD2,NA,TRBJ2-3,TGTGCCAGCAGTTATGTAGGTAGCGGGAGGAGCACAGATACGCAGTATTTT,CASSYVGSGRSTDTQYF
TRBV7-9,NA,NA,TRBJ1-3,TGTGCCAGCAGCTTAGCAGGGGATGGAAACACCATATATTTT,CASSLAGDGNTIYF
TRBV7-8,NA,NA,TRBJ2-5,TGTGCCAGCAGCTCTGGATCATCCGAGGAGACCCAGTACTTC,CASSSGSSEETQYF
TRBV5-1,NA,once,TRBJ1-4,TGCGCCAGCAGCAGGGATCCTAATGAAAAACTGTTTTTT,CASSRDPNEKLFF
TRBV13,TRBD1,NA,TRBJ2-6,TGTGCCAGCAGCCGTACTCGGACAGGAGGTTATGGGGCCAACGTCCTGACTTTC,CASSRTRTGGYGANVLTF
TRBV12-3/TRBV12-4,TRBD1,NA,TRBJ1-1,TGTGCCAGCAGTGTGGACAGGGCCGGCGAAGCTTTCTTT,CASSVDRAGEAFF
TRBV9,NA,NA,TRBJ1-2,TGTGCCACTGGGGGAAGTTATGGCTACACCTTC,CATGGSYGYTF
TRBV7-2,NA,NA,TRBJ2-6,TGTGCCAGCAGCCGCCGGACGGGGAGCTCTGGGGCCAACGTCCTGACTTTC,CASSRRTGSSGANVLTF
TRBV28,TRBD1,NA,TRBJ1-5,TGTGCCAGCAGTTCATCAGGGGGCTATCAGCCCCAGCATTTT,CASSSSGGYQPQHF
TRBV5-4,NA,NA,TRBJ1-2,TGTGCCAGCAGCTTGGACAGGGCCTATGGCTACACCTTC,CASSLDRAYGYTF
TRBV20-1,NA,NA,TRBJ1-5,TGCAGTGCTAGTGAGGGGTTTCTCCCCCGCAATCAGCCCCAGCATTTT,CSASEGFLPRNQPQHF
TRBV18,NA,NA,TRBJ2-1,TGTGCCAGCTCACCACAGGGAGGAGGTGAGCAGTTCTTC,CASSPQGGGEQFF
TRBV18,TRBD2,NA,TRBJ2-2,TGTGCCAGCCGGAGCGGAACTAGCGGGAACACCGGGGAGCTGTTTTTT,CASRSGTSGNTGELFF
TRBV3-1/TRBV3-2,NA,NA,TRBJ1-2,TGTGCCAGCAGGCGGCAGGAAGGCTATGGCTACACCTTC,CASRRQEGYGYTF
TRBV18,NA,NA,TRBJ1-2,TGTGCCAGCTCACCACGACAGGACCAGGGCTACACCTTC,CASSPRQDQGYTF
TRBV6-5,NA,few,TRBJ2-1,TGTGCCAGCAGTTACCGACTAGACTCGAGTGAGCAGTTCTTC,CASSYRLDSSEQFF